The sequence of this T cell receptor (beta chain) was determined in a study of a mutant IDH1 vaccine in newly diagnosed glioma. On the study more broadly: Patients in the study were vaccinated eight times, receiving shots in weeks 1, 3, 5, 7, 11, 15, 19 and 23. Overall study findings and caveats: Vaccination elicited immune responses in 93.3% of patients.

This clone was found once. Its antigen is currently unknown. The V gene lost 1 base and the J gene lost 0 bases, with 6 bases spanning the gap. The CDR3 has 15 residues. Germline V gives CDR1 SGHTA, CDR2 FQGNSA. Generated by immunoSEQ multiplex PCR, the TCRdb table keeps only in-frame clones and is missing some. The table lists 82,000 or so clones, 85% of them singletons. Time point given: week 23, last vaccination. One vaccine dose held 300 ug of mutant IDH1 20-mer peptide and came with topical imiquimod. The V and J genes are TRBV7-2 and TRBJ2-2; D remains ambiguous. The starting material was PBMCs, obtained from a glioma patient whose treatment included an IDH1 peptide vaccine. The sequence derives from a young man with glioma. Some clones in this sample may be carry-over from other donors' samples. CDR3: CASSLVDTNTGELFF. In nucleotides, the CDR3 is TGTGCCAGCAGCTTAGTCGATACGAACACCGGGGAGCTGTTTTTT.